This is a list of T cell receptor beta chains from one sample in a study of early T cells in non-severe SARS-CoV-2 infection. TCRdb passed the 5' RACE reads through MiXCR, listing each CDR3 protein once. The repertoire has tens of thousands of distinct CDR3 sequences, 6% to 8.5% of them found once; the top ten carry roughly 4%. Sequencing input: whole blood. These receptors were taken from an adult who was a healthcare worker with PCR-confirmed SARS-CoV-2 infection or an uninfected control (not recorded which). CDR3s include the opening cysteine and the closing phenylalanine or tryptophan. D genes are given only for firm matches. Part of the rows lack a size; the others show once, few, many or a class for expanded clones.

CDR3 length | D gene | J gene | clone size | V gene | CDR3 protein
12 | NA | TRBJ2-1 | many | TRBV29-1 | CSVYRAYNEQFF
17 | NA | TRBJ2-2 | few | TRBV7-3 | CASSLTAYRGGTGELFF
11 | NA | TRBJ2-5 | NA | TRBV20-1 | CSAIRKETQYF
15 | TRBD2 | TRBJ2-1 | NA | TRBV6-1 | CASSEASGRSDEQFF
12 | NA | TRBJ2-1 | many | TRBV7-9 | CASSPQMDEQFF
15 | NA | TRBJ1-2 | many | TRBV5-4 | CASSFEKGIIRGYTF
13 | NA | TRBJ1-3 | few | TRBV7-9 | CASSLESGNTIYF
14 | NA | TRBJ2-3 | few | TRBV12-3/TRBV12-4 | CASSPDPSADTQYF
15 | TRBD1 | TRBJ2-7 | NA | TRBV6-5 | CASSSGQAASYEQYF
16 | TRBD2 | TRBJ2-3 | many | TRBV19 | CASSIPGGSSTDTQYF
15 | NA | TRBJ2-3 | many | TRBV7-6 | CASSTIPKGGDTQYF
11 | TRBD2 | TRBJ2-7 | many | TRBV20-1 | CLAGGGYEQYF
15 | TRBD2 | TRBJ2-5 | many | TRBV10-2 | CATALAGGFQETQYF
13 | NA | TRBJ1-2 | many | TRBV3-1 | CASSQDTGYGYTF
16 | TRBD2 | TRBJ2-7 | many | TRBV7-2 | CASSLAGGLVQGEQYF
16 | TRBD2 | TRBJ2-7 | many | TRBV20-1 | CSASPFGTSGSYEQYF
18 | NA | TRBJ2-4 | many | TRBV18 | CASSPPAVARYDKNIQYF
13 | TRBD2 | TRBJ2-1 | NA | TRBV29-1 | CSERSGASNEQFF
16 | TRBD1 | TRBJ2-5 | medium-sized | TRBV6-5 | CASSHTSQGESETQYF
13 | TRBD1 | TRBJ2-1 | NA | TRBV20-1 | CSAYGTAYNEQFF
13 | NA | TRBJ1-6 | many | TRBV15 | CATSSEPWSPLHF
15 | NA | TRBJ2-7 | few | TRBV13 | CASSFSARRSREQYF
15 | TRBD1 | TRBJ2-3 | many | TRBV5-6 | CASTPGQGRKDTQYF
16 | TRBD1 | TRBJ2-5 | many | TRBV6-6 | CASRMGQGTPQETQYF
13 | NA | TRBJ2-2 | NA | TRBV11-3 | CASSSSNTGELFF
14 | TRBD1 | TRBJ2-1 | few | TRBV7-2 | CASSQDRVGNEQFF
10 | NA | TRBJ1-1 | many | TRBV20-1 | CSARTLEAFF
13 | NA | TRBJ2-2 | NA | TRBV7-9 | CASSLTAGAELFF
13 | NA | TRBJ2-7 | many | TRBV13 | CASSLAQSYEQYF
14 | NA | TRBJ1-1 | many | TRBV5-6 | CASSFGTTPREAFF
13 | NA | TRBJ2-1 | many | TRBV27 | CASSLLTLEEQFF
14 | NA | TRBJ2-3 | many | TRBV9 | CASSVGGRLDTQYF
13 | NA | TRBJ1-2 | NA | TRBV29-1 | CSVPAGRHYGYTF
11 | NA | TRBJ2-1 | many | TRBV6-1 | CASRRTGEQFF
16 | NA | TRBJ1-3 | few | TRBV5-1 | CASSSQGGGIGNTIYF
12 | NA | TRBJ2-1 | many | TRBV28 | CASKSSYNEQFF
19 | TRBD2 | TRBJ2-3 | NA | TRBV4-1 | CASSQMTSGTRPPTDTQYF
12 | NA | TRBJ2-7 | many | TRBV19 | CASIGPGYEQYF
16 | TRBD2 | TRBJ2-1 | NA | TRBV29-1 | CSVGMGGWSPYNEQFF
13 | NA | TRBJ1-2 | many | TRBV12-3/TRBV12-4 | CASSSPNLYGYTF